This TCR beta chain stems from a study of blood T cell repertoires in COVID-19. Study as a whole: T cells, B-cell-depleted T cells, or PBMCs supplied cDNA or gDNA.

Germline assignment: CDR1 MNHNY and CDR2 SVGAGI (reference sequence). This CDR3 comprises 17 residues. The junction had 13 bases not matched to a gene; V was cut back by 5 bases and J by 8 bases. Profiled with immunoSEQ multiplex PCR; TCRdb holds only in-frame clones, not every one. This table holds 80,000 to 95,000 clones, 75% to 90% found once. The sequence was obtained from a man aged 80 or over with acute or convalescent COVID-19. Input material: peripheral blood. V usage is TRBV6-6 and J usage is TRBJ2-1; TRBD2 agrees at 12 bases. The CDR3 loop reads CASSRLAGVGRPDEQFF. The CDR3 nucleotides read TGTGCCAGCAGTCGACTAGCGGGAGTTGGCAGGCCAGATGAGCAGTTCTTC.